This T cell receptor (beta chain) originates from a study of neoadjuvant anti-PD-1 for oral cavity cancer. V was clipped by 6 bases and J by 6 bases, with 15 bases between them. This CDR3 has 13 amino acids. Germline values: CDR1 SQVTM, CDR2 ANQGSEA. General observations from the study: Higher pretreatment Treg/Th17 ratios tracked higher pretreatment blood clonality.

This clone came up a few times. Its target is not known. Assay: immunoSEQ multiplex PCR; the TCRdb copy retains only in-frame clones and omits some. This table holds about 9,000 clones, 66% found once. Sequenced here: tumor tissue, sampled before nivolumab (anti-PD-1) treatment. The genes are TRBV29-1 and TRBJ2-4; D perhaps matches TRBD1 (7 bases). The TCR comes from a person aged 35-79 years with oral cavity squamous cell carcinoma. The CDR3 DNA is TGCAGCGTGAAGCCAGGGGGGATAAACATTCAGTACTTC. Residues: CSVKPGGINIQYF.